This T cell receptor (beta chain) was identified during a study of human T cells and chemical hapten exposure. In the study overall: Subjects had 2% DPC placed on around 2 cm by around 2 cm of upper inner arm skin for sensitization. Diphenylcyclopropenone doses were given weekly to the scalps of patients across the approximately 25-week study.

In TCRdb, the RACE reads were re-called with MiXCR into one record per CDR3 protein. The sample includes over 100,000 distinct CDR3 sequences, approximately 11% of them seen just once. Unmatched junction bases numbered 7, after V lost 7 bases and J lost 0 bases. Looked up from germline, CDR1 is SEHNR and CDR2 is FQNEAQ (reference sequence). The CDR3 consists of 15 residues. Stated time point: patch test 3, about 24 weeks after DPC sensitization. Regarding treatment: therapeutic diphenylcyclopropenone sensitization with weekly scalp DPC. Someone pulled total RNA out of unfractionated whole blood. This receptor was obtained from a woman in her forties or fifties with alopecia areata. Some clones in this sample may be carry-over from other donors' samples. The starting material was whole blood, obtained in connection with sensitization to the hapten diphenylcyclopropenone (DPC). The chain joins TRBV7-9 to TRBJ1-1, with 8 bases matching TRBD1. CDR3 DNA sequence: TGTGCCAGCATCCGACAGGGGTCCCTGAACACTGAAGCTTTCTTT. Translating it yields CASIRQGSLNTEAFF.